The rows below give T cell receptor beta chains drawn from one sample of a study of Ad26.COV2.S vaccination and SARS-CoV-2 variants. Sequenced by immunoSEQ multiplex PCR; TCRdb stores in-frame clones only, minus some. The data show some 500,000 clones, with 85% to 90% seen just once and about 2.4% held by the top ten. Material: peripheral blood, obtained in a trial of Ad26.COV2.S vaccine versus placebo. The receptor set was obtained from a person aged 18-65 years who received the Ad26.COV2.S COVID-19 vaccine or a placebo. Both conserved end residues are part of each CDR3. A D gene is named only where the DNA matches it firmly. Size is stated for part of the rows, as once, few or many counts, or as a class when the clone is expanded.

size | D | J | V | CDR3 | DNA
NA | TRBD1 | TRBJ1-1 | TRBV18 | CASSPFGQGSTEAFF | TGTGCCAGCTCACCGTTTGGACAGGGGAGCACTGAAGCTTTCTTT
NA | NA | TRBJ1-3 | TRBV19 | CASTSQVGNTIYF | TGTGCCAGTACTTCCCAAGTGGGAAACACCATATATTTT
NA | NA | TRBJ2-2 | TRBV27 | CASSLAWAASNTGELFF | TGTGCCAGCAGTTTAGCGTGGGCAGCCTCGAACACCGGGGAGCTGTTTTTT
NA | NA | TRBJ2-1 | TRBV4-2 | CASSLRVSRINEQFF | TGTGCCAGCAGCCTAAGGGTGTCGCGGATCAATGAGCAGTTCTTC
NA | TRBD1 | TRBJ1-4 | TRBV7-2 | CASSPGQGIEKLFF | TGTGCCAGCAGCCCGGGACAGGGAATTGAAAAACTGTTTTTT
NA | NA | TRBJ2-5 | TRBV9 | CASSVVGGETQYF | TGTGCCAGCAGCGTAGTTGGGGGAGAGACCCAGTACTTC
NA | TRBD1 | TRBJ1-1 | TRBV5-4 | CASSTGTGVWNTEAFF | TGTGCCAGCAGTACCGGGACAGGGGTGTGGAACACTGAAGCTTTCTTT
NA | NA | TRBJ1-1 | TRBV7-9 | CASSFWNTEAFF | TGTGCCAGCAGCTTCTGGAACACTGAAGCTTTCTTT
NA | TRBD1 | TRBJ1-1 | TRBV18 | CASSPGQLVNTEAFF | TGTGCCAGCTCACCGGGACAGCTAGTGAACACTGAAGCTTTCTTT
NA | NA | TRBJ1-5 | TRBV6-1 | CASSEYATSFQPQHF | TGTGCCAGCAGTGAATACGCTACTTCTTTCCAGCCCCAGCATTTT
NA | NA | TRBJ2-1 | TRBV19 | CASSINGADNEQFF | TGTGCCAGTAGTATAAACGGAGCGGACAATGAGCAGTTCTTC
once | NA | TRBJ1-3 | TRBV7-2 | CASSYSWGPGNTIYF | TGTGCCAGCAGCTACTCGTGGGGCCCTGGAAACACCATATATTTT
NA | NA | TRBJ2-1 | TRBV7-8 | CASSSGLTGRDEQFF | TGTGCCAGCAGCTCTGGTCTCACAGGGCGCGATGAGCAGTTCTTC
NA | NA | TRBJ1-1 | TRBV7-9 | CASSSWAGDLTEAFF | TGTGCCAGCAGCTCATGGGCGGGGGATCTAACTGAAGCTTTCTTT
once | NA | TRBJ2-1 | TRBV7-3 | CASSLVSSGEQFF | TGTGCCAGCAGCTTAGTGAGTAGCGGTGAGCAGTTCTTC
NA | NA | TRBJ1-1 | TRBV18 | CASSWAENTEAFF | TGTGCCAGCTCATGGGCGGAGAACACTGAAGCTTTCTTT
NA | NA | TRBJ1-2 | TRBV5-1 | CASSSFGRDIKYGYTF | TGCGCCAGCAGCTCGTTCGGCAGAGACATAAAGTATGGCTACACCTTC
NA | TRBD2 | TRBJ2-5 | TRBV10-3 | CAISSGRSSETQYF | TGTGCCATCAGTAGCGGGAGATCAAGTGAGACCCAGTACTTC
NA | TRBD1 | TRBJ1-2 | TRBV4-2 | CASSQDGTEFHLMHNGYTF | TGTGCCAGCAGCCAAGATGGGACAGAGTTTCACCTAATGCACAATGGCTACACCTTC
NA | TRBD1 | TRBJ1-1 | TRBV7-8 | CASSLVGQGNTEAFF | TGTGCCAGCAGCTTAGTGGGACAGGGGAACACTGAAGCTTTCTTT
NA | TRBD1 | TRBJ2-7 | TRBV7-2 | CASSLRDRTRGPYEQYF | TGTGCCAGCAGCTTAAGGGACAGGACGAGGGGCCCTTACGAGCAGTACTTC
NA | NA | TRBJ2-3 | TRBV7-2 | CASSLGGYADTQYF | TGTGCCAGCAGCTTAGGGGGGTATGCAGATACGCAGTATTTT